Below are 13 T cell receptor beta chains sequenced from a single sample in a study of shared clonotypes between healthy human individuals. The protocol was immunoSEQ multiplex PCR, while the TCRdb copy is restricted to in-frame clones and leaves out a portion. The sample includes 1,100,000 or so clones, 75% to 80% of them seen just once. The source material was memory CD4+ T cells from PBMCs. Specified subset: CD45RA-negative fraction. Every receptor here comes from a man younger than 35 in good health. Some clones in this sample may be carry-over from other donors' samples.

V is TRBV18 and J is TRBJ2-7; D is unclear. The V gene lost 3 bases and the J gene lost 4 bases, with 16 bases spanning the gap. CDR1 is KGHSH, CDR2 LQKENI, per germline. This CDR3 comprises 15 residues. CDR3 DNA sequence: TGTGCCAGCTCACCTTTCCGAGAAATATCTTACGAGCAGTACTTC. Its protein product is CASSPFREISYEQYF.

This clone was counted between two and nine times. This chain connects TRBV7-3 to TRBJ2-2; 7 bases map to TRBD1. V shed 6 bases, J shed 4 bases, and the junction held 5 bases outside the gene matches. Germline-derived CDR1 and CDR2 are SGHTA and FQGTGA. This CDR3 has 14 residues. The CDR3: CASSFTGATGELFF. Written as DNA, the CDR3 is TGTGCCAGCAGTTTCACAGGGGCCACCGGGGAGCTGTTTTTT.

The V and J genes are TRBV9 and TRBJ1-3; 7 bases map to TRBD1. This CDR3 is 16 amino acids long. Germline values: CDR1 SGDLS, CDR2 YYNGEE. The ends lost 4 bases at V and 0 bases at J; junction bases unmatched: 7. DNA of the CDR3: TGTGCCAGCAGCCCCTATACAGGGGCCTCTGGAAACACCATATATTTT. Amino acid sequence: CASSPYTGASGNTIYF. Complete variable domain (other parts from reference TRBV9 and TRBJ1-3): DSGVTQTPKHLITATGQRVTLRCSPRSGDLSVYWYQQSLDQGLQFLIQYYNGEERAKGNILERFSAQQFPDLHSELNLSSLELGDSALYFCASSPYTGASGNTIYFGEGSWLTVV.

The chain has TRBV28 and TRBJ1-1; 8 nucleotides agree with TRBD1. The CDR3 sequence is 14 residues long. Per germline, CDR1 MDHEN and CDR2 SYDVKM. V lost 2 bases to trimming and J lost 11 bases; unmatched junction nucleotides: 10. As DNA, the CDR3 is TGTGCCAGCAGTTTACGGGACAGGATAAGGAAGGCTTTCTTT. Protein sequence: CASSLRDRIRKAFF.

The chain recombines TRBV5-1 with TRBJ1-1; unclear D gene. V was pared by 4 bases and J by 11 bases, with 12 bases between. The germline gives CDR1 SGHRS, CDR2 YFSETQ. The CDR3 covers 11 residues. The CDR3 coding sequence is TGCGCCAGCAGCCCCGGGAACGGTGCTTTCTTT. It translates to CASSPGNGAFF. The full variable domain, with the rest looked up from reference TRBV5-1 and TRBJ1-1, is KAGVTQTPRYLIKTRGQQVTLSCSPISGHRSVSWYQQTPGQGLQFLFEYFSETQRNKGNFPGRFSGRQFSNSRSEMNVSTLELGDSALYLCASSPGNGAFFGQGTRLTVV.

The genes are TRBV5-4 and TRBJ2-3, with 11 bases identical to TRBD2. The CDR3 is 17 residues long. The germline V gene has CDR1 SGHNT and CDR2 YYREEE (reference sequence). V gave up 4 bases and J gave up 0 bases; unmatched junction bases: 7. The CDR3 bases are TGTGCCAGCAGCCTACGGACTAGCGGGCGTAGCACAGATACGCAGTATTTT. Translating gives CASSLRTSGRSTDTQYF.

The chain carries TRBV29-1 and TRBJ1-2, with D unresolved. This CDR3 has 12 amino acids. Deletions cut 3 bases from V and 8 bases from J, with 13 bases between. Germline V gene lookup returns CDR1 SQVTM and CDR2 ANQGSEA. CDR3 in amino acids: CSVEDGLEGYTF. Here the CDR3 DNA reads TGCAGCGTTGAGGACGGCCTGGAGGGCTACACCTTC.

This clone was counted between two and nine times. This chain connects TRBV4-1 to TRBJ2-2; TRBD2 might be the D (7 bases). Trimming took off 3 bases at V and 5 bases at J, with 16 bases between the two ends. The CDR3 contains 16 residues. Germline V gene data show CDR1 as MGHRA and CDR2 as YSYEKL. This chain's CDR3 is CASSHGQRDLTGELFF. The CDR3 DNA reads as TGCGCCAGCAGCCACGGACAGCGGGATCTAACCGGGGAGCTGTTTTTT.

The chain recombines TRBV28 with TRBJ2-5, with 8 bases fitting TRBD2. Germline CDR1 MDHEN, CDR2 SYDVKM. The CDR3 has 14 residues. CDR3 protein: CAGSSGSADETQYF. CDR3 DNA: TGTGCTGGGTCCAGCGGGAGTGCGGATGAGACCCAGTACTTC.

This clone was observed at least ten times. V is TRBV4-1 and J is TRBJ2-3; D ambiguous. Germline-derived CDR1 and CDR2 are MGHRA and YSYEKL. The CDR3 is made up of 19 amino acids. The germline V and J ends were trimmed by 3 bases and 3 bases, with 25 bases remaining between them. The CDR3 loop is CASSQYLPLATILTDTQYF. For the CDR3, the DNA is TGCGCCAGCAGCCAGTACCTCCCCCTGGCAACAATACTTACAGATACGCAGTATTTT.

The J gene is TRBJ2-7, the V gene TRBV10-3, with D possibly matching TRBD1 (8 bases). Trimming shortened V by 6 bases and J by 6 bases, and 18 bases separated the two germline ends. The CDR3 sequence is 14 residues long. Germline V gene data show CDR1 as ENHRY and CDR2 as SYGVKD. The CDR3 spells CAIRSGTGSSEQYF. DNA for the CDR3: TGTGCCATCAGGAGCGGGACAGGAAGTAGCGAGCAGTACTTC.

V and J are TRBV7-2 and TRBJ1-3; D unclear. The germline V gene encodes CDR1 SGHTA and CDR2 FQGNSA. Trimming stripped 5 bases from V and 4 bases from J, with 18 bases between. CDR3 length: 16 amino acids. CDR3 amino acids: CASSLEGRRAGNTIYF. For the CDR3, the DNA is TGTGCCAGCAGCCTCGAGGGTAGGAGGGCGGGAAACACCATATATTTT.

The V call is TRBV4-2, the J call TRBJ1-3; D is unclear. Germline V lookup: CDR1 LGHNA, CDR2 YNFKEQ. Deletions cut 0 bases from V and 2 bases from J, with 14 bases between. There are 17 residues in the CDR3. CDR3 amino acids: CASSQEGSGYAGNTIYF. CDR3 sequence (DNA): TGTGCCAGCAGCCAAGAGGGGTCGGGGTATGCTGGAAACACCATATATTTT.